The clone carrying this TCR beta chain was detected only a few times. Its specificity is not known. This sample is part of a study of beta chain features in type 1 diabetes. Study-level points and caveats: Moderately but significantly shorter TCRB CDR3s were found in Type 1 diabetes patients in all four CD4+ subsets. It was not settled here whether HLA type affects TCRB rearrangement.

cDNA synthesis used the whole RNA isolate, giving expressed TCRB sequences. TCRdb's table, derived via immunoSEQ multiplex PCR, lists solely in-frame clones and lacks some. Counted here are approximately 14,000 clones, more than 55% occurring once; the ten biggest clones make up about 0.54%. Germline CDR1 is SGHRS and CDR2 is YFSETQ. V was clipped by 2 bases and J by 7 bases; unmatched bases: 11. The CDR3 is made up of 16 amino acids. The TCR originated in a woman younger than 30 with type 1 diabetes. Sequencing used stem cell memory CD4+ T cells from blood. The V gene is TRBV5-1, the J gene TRBJ2-2, with 7 bases fitting TRBD1. The CDR3 loop is CASSLPRQGADGELFF. The CDR3 nucleotides read TGCGCCAGCAGCTTACCCAGACAGGGTGCGGACGGGGAGCTGTTTTTT. Together with reference TRBV5-1 and TRBJ2-2, the CDR3 gives the full variable domain: KAGVTQTPRYLIKTRGQQVTLSCSPISGHRSVSWYQQTPGQGLQFLFEYFSETQRNKGNFPGRFSGRQFSNSRSEMNVSTLELGDSALYLCASSLPRQGADGELFFGEGSRLTVL.